This T cell receptor beta chain was obtained from a study of blood T cells in healthy people across ages (dated by TCRdb to between 2015 and 2017). Some background on the complete study: Template switching captured roughly one uniquely barcoded TCR beta cDNA molecule per two T cells in model experiments. The donors were split into four age groups: young (average 16 years), middle-aged (about 40), aged (over 55) and long-lived (about 82). For two donors (one aged 18 to 30 and one aged 80 or older), the study analyzed two additional independent replicas of 1 million unique cDNA reads from the same blood draw. To track age-related changes in TCR beta repertoire diversity, the study relied on deep sequencing normalized with unique cDNA molecular identifiers. To avoid experimental bias, donors of different ages were distributed randomly across sequencing lanes. Results the study describes overall, beyond this receptor: Compared with the aged group, the long-lived group had more naive CD4+ T cells, fewer expanded clones and increased TCR diversity, suggesting age selection. Conclusive comparison of naive and antigen-experienced compartments was prevented by the profiling of bulk unsorted PBMCs. As age increased, observed TCR beta diversity per million T cells dropped in a roughly linear way, and a significant reduction was already evident by age about 36. The CMV infection status of donors was not known, potentially confounding age-related changes in expanded clonotypes. There was a strong correlation between observed TCR beta diversity and the percentage of naive T cells measured by flow cytometry. Total diversity estimates from one million sequenced T cells were considered lower bounds and underestimates.

This clonotype was found a few times. This receptor's antigen is unknown. No qualities accompany the bases; no much larger clone lies one base away. The library relied on 5' RACE. TCRdb lists the instrument as Illumina HiSeq 2500. The second PCR ran for about 7 to 11 cycles and used a J-beta primer mix along with a sample-barcoded 5' primer. Each TCR beta cDNA molecule received a unique molecular identifier from a template-switch 5' adaptor carrying 12 random nucleotides. Each sample yielded at least 2.5 million CDR3-containing paired-end reads. All of the RNA was converted into first-strand cDNA using the Mint cDNA synthesis kit, with a TRBC-specific oligonucleotide serving as the primer. Following uracil-DNA glycosylase treatment, a first 18-cycle PCR with universal primers M1SS and BC2_uni_R was performed on all cDNA. Per the authors' processing: For normalization, 1 million high-quality reads, each with a distinct molecular identifier, were randomly selected from each sample. Instead of being binned into consensus sequences, reads that shared molecular identifiers were thrown out. CDR3 identification, clonotype clustering and error correction used MiTCR with a Q25 quality threshold and the strictest error-elimination algorithm. A nonparametric unseen species model using Euler transformation provided a lower-bound estimate of total TCR beta diversity. TCRdb's own reprocessing of the public reads used fastp at Q25 and MiXCR and kept productive beta chains. Each CDR3 protein appears once, grouped with its most common genes and DNA. TCRdb, not the authors, supplied the V and J calls. Within this sample are about 970,000 distinct CDR3 sequences, with 51% of them counted one time only. 20% to 25% of the sample belongs to the ten largest clones.

The CDR3 goes from the cysteine to the phenylalanine over 15 residues. Kept here is only the CDR3 DNA, which spans 45 bases and is read in frame from base 1. The junction shows trimming of 4 bases on V and 0 bases on J, plus 13 bases between the germline ends. CDR1 is given as LGHNA and CDR2 as YSLEER, both from the germline V gene. The donors were roughly 40 Caucasian individuals from Russia, aged roughly 6 to 100 years, who were systemically healthy. Approximately 10 milliliters of peripheral blood were collected from each donor into EDTA-treated Vacutainer tubes. PBMCs were isolated by Ficoll-Paque density-gradient centrifugation, with at least 7 million obtained per sample. Total RNA, at least 5 micrograms per sample, was extracted from PBMCs with Trizol reagent. For every donor, an aliquot of PBMCs went through flow cytometry to measure the percentages of naive CD45RAhigh/CD27high T cells.

The clonotype comes from a woman aged 55-69 years in good health. The V and J genes are TRBV4-3 and TRBJ2-7; the D gene is tentatively TRBD1 or TRBD2, each matching 5 bases. Sequenced sample: blood. The DNA sequence is as follows: TGCGCCAGCAGCCCCGGGACCTCCACCTCCTACGAGCAGTACTTC. It is translated as CASSPGTSTSYEQYF.